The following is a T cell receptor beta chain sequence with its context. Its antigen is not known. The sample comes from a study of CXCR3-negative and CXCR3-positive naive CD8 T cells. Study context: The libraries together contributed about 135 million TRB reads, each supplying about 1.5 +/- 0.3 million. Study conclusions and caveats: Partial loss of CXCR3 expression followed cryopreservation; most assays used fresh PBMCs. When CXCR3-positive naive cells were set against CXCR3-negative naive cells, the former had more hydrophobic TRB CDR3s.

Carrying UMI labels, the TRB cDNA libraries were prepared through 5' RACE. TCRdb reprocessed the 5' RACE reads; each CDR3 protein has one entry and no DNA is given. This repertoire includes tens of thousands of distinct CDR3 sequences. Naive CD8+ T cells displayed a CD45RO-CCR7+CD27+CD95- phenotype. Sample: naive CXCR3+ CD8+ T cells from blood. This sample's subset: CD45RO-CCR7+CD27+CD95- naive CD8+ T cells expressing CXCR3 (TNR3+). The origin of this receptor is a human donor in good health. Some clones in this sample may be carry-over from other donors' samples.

The CDR3 sequence: CSAHAGQGFFEQYF. The chain recombines TRBV20-1 with TRBJ2-7; TCRdb's D gene call, TRBD1, goes unchecked for lack of DNA. The CDR3 sequence is 14 residues long. In germline, CDR1 is DFQATT, CDR2 SNEGSKA (reference sequence).